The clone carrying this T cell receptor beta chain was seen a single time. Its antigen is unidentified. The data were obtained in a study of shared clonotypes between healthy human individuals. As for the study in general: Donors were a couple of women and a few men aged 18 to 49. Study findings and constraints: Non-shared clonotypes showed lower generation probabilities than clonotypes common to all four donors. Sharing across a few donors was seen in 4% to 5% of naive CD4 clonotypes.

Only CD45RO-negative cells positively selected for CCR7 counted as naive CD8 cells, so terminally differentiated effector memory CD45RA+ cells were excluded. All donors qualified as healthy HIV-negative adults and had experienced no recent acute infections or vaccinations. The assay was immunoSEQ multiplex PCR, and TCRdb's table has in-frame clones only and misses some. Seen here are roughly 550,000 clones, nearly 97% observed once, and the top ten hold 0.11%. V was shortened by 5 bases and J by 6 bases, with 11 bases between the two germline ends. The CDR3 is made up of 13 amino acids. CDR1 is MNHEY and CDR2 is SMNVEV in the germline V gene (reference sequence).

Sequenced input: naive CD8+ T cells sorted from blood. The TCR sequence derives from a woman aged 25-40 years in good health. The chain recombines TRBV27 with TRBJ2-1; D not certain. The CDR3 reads CASSLLDSNEQFF. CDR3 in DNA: TGTGCCAGCAGTCTACTCGATTCCAATGAGCAGTTCTTC.